One sample yielded the 12 T cell receptor beta chains listed below, sequenced in a study of blood T cell repertoires in COVID-19. The assay was immunoSEQ multiplex PCR, and TCRdb's table has in-frame clones only and misses some. The sample consists of about 490,000 clones, 80% to 90% of them appearing once. Specimen: peripheral blood. The receptors derive from a human donor in a cohort sampled during active COVID-19.

This clone has only a few counts. This chain connects TRBV10-2 to TRBJ1-5, with 7 positions matching TRBD1. This CDR3 is 13 amino acids long. The germline CDR1 and CDR2 sequences are WSHSY and SAAADI. The V segment lost 10 bases and the J segment 4 bases; nucleotides outside the gene matches: 7. CDR3 sequence: CATSDRSNQPQHF. CDR3 nucleotide sequence: TGCGCCACCTCGGACAGGAGTAATCAGCCCCAGCATTTT.

The V and J genes are TRBV27 and TRBJ2-7, with D tentatively TRBD1 (5 bases). The CDR3 is 14 residues long. Trimming shortened V by 4 bases and J by 4 bases, and 14 bases separated the two germline ends. Germline assignment: CDR1 MNHEY and CDR2 SMNVEV (reference sequence). DNA for the CDR3: TGTGCCAGCAGTTCGACAGCGAAGGGTTACGAGCAGTACTTC. Protein: CASSSTAKGYEQYF.

This chain uses TRBV21-1 with TRBJ1-5; no check of the table's D call, TRBD1, against the DNA was made. TRBV21-1 represents a pseudogene. This CDR3 region has 19 residues. The CDR3 DNA reads TGTGCCAGCAGCAAGGGGTGGACAGGGGGCCTGGGCAGCAATCAGCCCCAGCATTTT. This codes for CASSKGWTGGLGSNQPQHF.

V gene TRBV27 combines with J gene TRBJ2-7; D might be TRBD1 (6 bases). This CDR3 is 14 amino acids long. Per the germline V gene, CDR1 is MNHEY and CDR2 is SMNVEV (reference sequence). With 4 bases removed from V and 4 bases from J, the gap between germline ends came to 14 bases. The CDR3 region has the DNA TGTGCCAGCAGTTCGACAGGTTACCTTTACGAGCAGTACTTC. Residues: CASSSTGYLYEQYF.

The V gene is TRBV18, the J gene TRBJ1-3, with 8 bases matching TRBD1. J gave up 1 base and V 5 bases, and 7 bases lay outside the gene matches. This CDR3 has 16 residues. In germline, CDR1 is KGHSH, CDR2 LQKENI. CDR3 sequence: CASSKDRGSSGNTIYF. CDR3 sequence (DNA): TGTGCCAGCTCAAAAGACAGGGGATCGTCTGGAAACACCATATATTTT.

This sequence joins TRBV27 and TRBJ2-1; 9 positions agree with TRBD1. Germline V gene data show CDR1 as MNHEY and CDR2 as SMNVEV (reference sequence). V gave up 5 bases and J gave up 9 bases; unmatched junction bases: 14. This CDR3 region has 16 residues. CDR3 DNA: TGTGCCAGCAGTGATGGAGGGACAGGGTCTAAAGGTGAGCAGTTCTTC. The encoded protein is CASSDGGTGSKGEQFF.

In this sample, this clone turned up once. The chain carries TRBV7-2 and TRBJ1-2; D gene unclear. CDR1 is SGHTA and CDR2 is FQGNSA in the germline V gene. The CDR3 is 12 residues long. Trimming cost V 5 bases and J 6 bases, with 10 bases left between them. The CDR3: CASSLSNDGYTF. As DNA, the CDR3 is TGTGCCAGCAGCCTTTCTAATGATGGCTACACCTTC.

This clone was seen only a few times. The chain recombines TRBV2 with TRBJ1-2; 7 bases align to TRBD1. Germline V gene lookup returns CDR1 SNHLY and CDR2 FYNNEI. The CDR3 has 12 residues. After removal of 4 bases from V and 8 bases from J, the junction contained 4 bases not matched to a gene. CDR3 residues: CASSVYRGGYTF. The CDR3 region has the DNA TGTGCCAGCAGTGTATACAGGGGAGGCTACACCTTC.

This clone was counted between two and nine times. V is TRBV9 and J is TRBJ1-6, with D possibly being TRBD1 (6 bases). CDR3 length equals 13 residues. Germline CDR1 SGDLS, CDR2 YYNGEE. The V end lost 3 bases, the J end lost 7 bases, and 8 bases lay between the germline ends. CDR3 in amino acids: CASSATGNSPLHF. In DNA, the CDR3 is TGTGCCAGCAGCGCTACAGGGAATTCACCCCTCCACTTT.

In this sample, this clone turned up a few times. V is TRBV18 and J is TRBJ1-5, with TRBD1 as a possible D gene (6 bases). Trimming cost V 3 bases and J 2 bases, with 14 bases left between them. Germline CDR1 KGHSH, CDR2 LQKENI. This CDR3 spans 16 amino acids. The CDR3 sequence is CASSPTPGVGNQPQHF. CDR3 nucleotide sequence: TGTGCCAGCTCACCTACCCCAGGGGTGGGCAATCAGCCCCAGCATTTT.

A single count supports this clone. The chain joins TRBV7-2 to TRBJ2-1, with a weak D call TRBD1 (6 bases). The CDR3 consists of 16 residues. CDR1 and CDR2 (germline): SGHTA, FQGNSA. The V end lost 1 base, the J end lost 6 bases, and 16 bases lay between the germline ends. CDR3 sequence (DNA): TGTGCCAGCAGCTTAGGCGGCAGGGGCCTGTTCAATGAGCAGTTCTTC. Translating it yields CASSLGGRGLFNEQFF.

CDR3 protein: CASSALGQGNEKLFF. In nucleotides, the CDR3 is TGTGCCAGCAGTGCACTTGGGCAGGGGAATGAAAAACTGTTTTTT. The chain is built from TRBV2 and TRBJ1-4, with a weak D call TRBD1 (6 bases). CDR3 length: 15 residues. V lost 4 bases, J lost 5 bases, and 14 bases lay in between. Germline loops: CDR1 SNHLY, CDR2 FYNNEI.